This record looks at one TCR beta chain sequence and its context. Its antigen remains unknown. V trimming: 4 bases; J trimming: 5 bases; junction bases outside the gene matches: 9. The germline CDR1 and CDR2 sequences are SGDLS and YYNGEE. There are 15 residues in the CDR3. With random hexamers, 0.5 to 1 ug RNA was reverse transcribed. TCRdb re-called the immunoSEQ multiplex PCR reads with MiXCR, one entry per CDR3 protein. The sample has about 400,000 distinct CDR3 sequences; more than 70% are singletons. This record comes from a study of CD8 T cells in Susac syndrome. The study's findings and limits: Acknowledgment was made by the study that its TCR sequencing and HLA analysis involved a relatively small number of individuals.

The V gene is TRBV9, the J gene TRBJ1-1; TRBD1 matches at 9 bases. The sequence was obtained from a human donor with multiple sclerosis. Input material: CD8+ T cells from PBMCs. The CDR3 sequence is CASSSEGTGMTEAFF. The CDR3 DNA reads TGTGCCAGCAGCTCAGAGGGGACAGGGATGACTGAAGCTTTCTTT. Combining the CDR3 with reference TRBV9 and TRBJ1-1 gives the whole variable domain DSGVTQTPKHLITATGQRVTLRCSPRSGDLSVYWYQQSLDQGLQFLIQYYNGEERAKGNILERFSAQQFPDLHSELNLSSLELGDSALYFCASSSEGTGMTEAFFGQGTRLTVV.